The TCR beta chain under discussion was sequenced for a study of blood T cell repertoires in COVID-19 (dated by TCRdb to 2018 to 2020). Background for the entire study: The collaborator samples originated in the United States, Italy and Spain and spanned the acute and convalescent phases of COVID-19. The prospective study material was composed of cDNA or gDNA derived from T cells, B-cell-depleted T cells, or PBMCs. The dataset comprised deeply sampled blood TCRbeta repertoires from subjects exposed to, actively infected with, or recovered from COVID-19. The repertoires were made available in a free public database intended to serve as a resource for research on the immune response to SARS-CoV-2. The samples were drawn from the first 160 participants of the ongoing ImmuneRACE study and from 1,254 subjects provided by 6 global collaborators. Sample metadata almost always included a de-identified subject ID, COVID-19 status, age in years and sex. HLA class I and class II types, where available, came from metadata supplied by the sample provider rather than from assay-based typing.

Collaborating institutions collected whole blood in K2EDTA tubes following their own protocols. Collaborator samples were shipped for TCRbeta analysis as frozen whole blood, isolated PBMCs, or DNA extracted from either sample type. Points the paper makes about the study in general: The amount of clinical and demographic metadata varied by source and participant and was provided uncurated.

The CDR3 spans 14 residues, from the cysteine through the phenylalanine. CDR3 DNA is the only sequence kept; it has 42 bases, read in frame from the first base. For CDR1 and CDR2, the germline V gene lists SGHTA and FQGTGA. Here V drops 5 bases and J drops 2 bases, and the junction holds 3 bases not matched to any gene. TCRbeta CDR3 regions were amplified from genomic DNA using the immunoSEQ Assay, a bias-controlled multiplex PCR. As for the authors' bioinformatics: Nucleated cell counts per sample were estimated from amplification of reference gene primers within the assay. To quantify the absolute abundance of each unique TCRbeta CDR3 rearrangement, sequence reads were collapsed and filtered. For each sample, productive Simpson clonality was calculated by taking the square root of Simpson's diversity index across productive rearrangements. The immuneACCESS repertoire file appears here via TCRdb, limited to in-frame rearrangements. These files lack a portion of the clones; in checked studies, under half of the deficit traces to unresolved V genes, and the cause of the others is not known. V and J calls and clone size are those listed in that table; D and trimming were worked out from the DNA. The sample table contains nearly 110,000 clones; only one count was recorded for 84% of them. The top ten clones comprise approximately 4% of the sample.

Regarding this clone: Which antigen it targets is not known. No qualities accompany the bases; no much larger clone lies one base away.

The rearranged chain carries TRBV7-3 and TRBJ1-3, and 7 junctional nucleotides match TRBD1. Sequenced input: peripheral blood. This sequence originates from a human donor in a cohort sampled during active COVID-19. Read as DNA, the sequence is TGTGCCAGCAGCGCGACAGGGACTGGAAACACCATATATTTT. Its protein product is CASSATGTGNTIYF.